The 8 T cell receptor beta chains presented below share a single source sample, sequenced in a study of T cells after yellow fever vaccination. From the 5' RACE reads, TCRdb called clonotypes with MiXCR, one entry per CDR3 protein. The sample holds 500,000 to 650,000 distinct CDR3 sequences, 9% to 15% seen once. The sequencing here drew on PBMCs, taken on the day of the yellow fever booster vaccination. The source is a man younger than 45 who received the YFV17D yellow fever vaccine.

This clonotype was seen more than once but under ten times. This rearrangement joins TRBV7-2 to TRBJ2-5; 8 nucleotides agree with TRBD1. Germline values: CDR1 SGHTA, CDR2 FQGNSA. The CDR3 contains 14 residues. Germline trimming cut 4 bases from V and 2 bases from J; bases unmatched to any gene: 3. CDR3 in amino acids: CASSSQGAQETQYF. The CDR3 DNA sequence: TGTGCCAGCAGCTCTCAGGGGGCTCAAGAGACCCAGTACTTC.

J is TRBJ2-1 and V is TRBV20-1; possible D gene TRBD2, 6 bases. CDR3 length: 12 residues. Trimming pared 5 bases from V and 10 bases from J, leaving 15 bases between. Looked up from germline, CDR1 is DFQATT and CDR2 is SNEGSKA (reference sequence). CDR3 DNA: TGCAGTGCTGTGAGGAGGGCGGGGGAGCAGTTCTTC. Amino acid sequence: CSAVRRAGEQFF.

CDR3 DNA sequence: TGTGCCAGCAGCTTCGACCAGGGACTCTACGAGCAGTACTTC. Translating gives CASSFDQGLYEQYF. The chain recombines TRBV7-2 with TRBJ2-7, with D possibly matching TRBD2 (6 bases). V was pared by 3 bases and J by 3 bases, with 12 bases between. CDR1 SGHTA and CDR2 FQGNSA come from the germline V gene. The CDR3 consists of 14 residues.

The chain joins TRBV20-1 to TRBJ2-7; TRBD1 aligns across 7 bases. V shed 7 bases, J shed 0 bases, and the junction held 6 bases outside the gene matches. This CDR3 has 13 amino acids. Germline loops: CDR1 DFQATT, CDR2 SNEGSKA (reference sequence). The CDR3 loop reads CSGTTGSSYEQYF. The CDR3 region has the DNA TGCAGTGGTACGACAGGGAGCTCCTACGAGCAGTACTTC.

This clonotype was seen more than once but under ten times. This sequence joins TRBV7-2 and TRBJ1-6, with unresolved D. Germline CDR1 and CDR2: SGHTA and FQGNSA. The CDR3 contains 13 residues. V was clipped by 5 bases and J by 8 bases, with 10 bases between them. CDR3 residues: CASSPFSDSPLHF. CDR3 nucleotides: TGTGCCAGCAGCCCGTTTTCTGATTCACCCCTCCACTTT.

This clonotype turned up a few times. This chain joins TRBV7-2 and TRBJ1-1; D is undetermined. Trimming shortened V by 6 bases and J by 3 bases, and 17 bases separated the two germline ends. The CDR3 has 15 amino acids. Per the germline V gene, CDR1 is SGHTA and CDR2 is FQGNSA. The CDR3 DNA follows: TGTGCCAGCAGGCCACGTTCCGAACGGGACACTGAAGCTTTCTTT. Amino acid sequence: CASRPRSERDTEAFF.

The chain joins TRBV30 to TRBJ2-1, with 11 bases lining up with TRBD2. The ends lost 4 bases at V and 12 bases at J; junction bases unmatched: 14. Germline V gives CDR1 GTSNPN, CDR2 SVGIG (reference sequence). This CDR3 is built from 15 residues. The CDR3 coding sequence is TGTGCCTGGAACCCCCCGGGACTAGCGGCGGCCGGGCAGTTCTTC. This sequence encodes CAWNPPGLAAAGQFF. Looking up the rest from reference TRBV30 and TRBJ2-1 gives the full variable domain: SQTIHQWPATLVQPVGSPLSLECTVEGTSNPNLYWYRQAAGRGLQLLFYSVGIGQISSEVPQNLSASRPQDRQFILSSKKLLLSDSGFYLCAWNPPGLAAAGQFFGPGTRLTVL.

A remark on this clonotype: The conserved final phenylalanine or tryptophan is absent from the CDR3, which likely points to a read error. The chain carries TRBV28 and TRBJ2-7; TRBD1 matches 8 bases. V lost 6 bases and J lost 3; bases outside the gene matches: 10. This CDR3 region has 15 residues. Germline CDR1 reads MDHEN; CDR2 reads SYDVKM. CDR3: CASRHPGTGGYEQYL. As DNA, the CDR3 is TGTGCCAGCAGACACCCAGGGACAGGCGGCTACGAGCAGTACTTA.